This T cell receptor beta chain is drawn from a study of T cell repertoires in cytomegalovirus infection. Study context: HLA-C-restricted CMV epitopes, recently identified, and well-studied HLA-B-restricted ones were used by the study.

TCRdb re-analysed the reads in MiXCR, keeping a single row per CDR3 protein. The sample holds more than 110,000 distinct CDR3 sequences, around 30% seen once. Note on this clonotype: Antigen unknown.

Germline values: CDR1 SEHNR, CDR2 FQNEAQ (reference sequence). Trimming cost V 5 bases and J 1 base; bases outside gene matches: 2. CDR3 length: 13 amino acids. The source is a human donor in good health (CMV status not recorded). Some clones in this sample may be carry-over from other donors' samples. The starting material was CD8+ T cells from cultured PBMCs, obtained from culture after CMV antigen stimulation. The V gene is TRBV7-9, the J gene TRBJ2-7, with 7 bases matching TRBD1. The DNA for the CDR3 is TGTGCCAGCAGCGACAGGGTTTCCTACGAGCAGTACTTC. It yields the protein CASSDRVSYEQYF. Supplemented by reference TRBV7-9 and TRBJ2-7, the full variable domain reads DTGVSQNPRHKITKRGQNVTFRCDPISEHNRLYWYRQTLGQGPEFLTYFQNEAQLEKSRLLSDRFSAERPKGSFSTLEIQRTEQGDSAMYLCASSDRVSYEQYFGPGTRLTVT.